A selection of T cell receptor beta chains follows, all from one sample in a study of T cell changes during pregnancy in multiple sclerosis. Sequenced by immunoSEQ multiplex PCR; TCRdb stores in-frame clones only, minus some. The sample has roughly 30,000 clones; about 93% are singletons. The sequences come from CD4+ T cells from peripheral blood mononuclear cells, collected in the second trimester of pregnancy. Every receptor here comes from a female donor with multiple sclerosis, enrolled in a pregnancy study. Each CDR3 is given with its conserved first and last residue. Fields, in order: D gene, J gene, clone size, V gene, CDR3 DNA, CDR3 protein. A D gene is named only where the DNA matches it firmly. The listing skips clone size in some rows; elsewhere it reads once, few, many or a size class.

TRBD1 | TRBJ1-5 | . | TRBV6-1 | TGTGCCAGCAGTAAGGGACAGGGGAGGGAACAGCCCCAGCATTTT | CASSKGQGREQPQHF
TRBD1 | TRBJ1-1 | . | TRBV7-9 | TGTGCCAGCAGCTCGCCTAATGCGGGACAGGGTGATACTGAAGCTTTCTTT | CASSSPNAGQGDTEAFF
TRBD1 | TRBJ2-2 | . | TRBV5-5 | TGTGCCAGCAGCTTAACAGGGGGCGACGCGACCGGGGAGCTGTTTTTT | CASSLTGGDATGELFF
TRBD1 | TRBJ2-7 | . | TRBV30 | TGTGCCTGGAGTCGGGGACAGGAGCGTGACACCTACGAGCAGTACTTC | CAWSRGQERDTYEQYF
. | TRBJ1-1 | . | TRBV6-5 | TGTGCCAGCAGTTACTCGTCCAGATTCATGAACACTGAAGCTTTCTTT | CASSYSSRFMNTEAFF
TRBD2 | TRBJ2-7 | . | TRBV5-8 | TGTGCCAGCAGCGGAGGAGCCGGGAGGAGTGAGCAGTACTTC | CASSGGAGRSEQYF
TRBD1 | TRBJ1-5 | few | TRBV7-9 | TGTGCCAGCAGCAGGACAGGGGGGAACAATCAGCCCCAGCATTTT | CASSRTGGNNQPQHF
TRBD1 | TRBJ2-1 | . | TRBV19 | TGTGCCAGTAGTATGCTTCTCAGGACAGGGAGTAGGAATGAGCAGTTCTTC | CASSMLLRTGSRNEQFF
TRBD1 | TRBJ1-2 | . | TRBV11-2 | TGTGCCAGCAGCCTCGTAGGGGGACAGCGGCGAGGTGGCTACACCTTC | CASSLVGGQRRGGYTF
TRBD1 | TRBJ1-1 | . | TRBV29-1 | TGCAGCGTCGGACAGGGACAGGGCCCCACTGAAGCTTTCTTT | CSVGQGQGPTEAFF
. | TRBJ2-7 | . | TRBV29-1 | TGCAGCGTTGAAATTCATGGGGGGGGCCTAGCGTTGTACGAGCAGTACTTC | CSVEIHGGGLALYEQYF
TRBD1 | TRBJ2-1 | . | TRBV19 | TGTGCCAGTAGCCCTTGGACAGGGAGAGCCTACAATGAGCAGTTCTTC | CASSPWTGRAYNEQFF
. | TRBJ1-3 | . | TRBV28 | TGTGCCAGCAGTTTAGGAGGTGACTTGACTGGAAACACCATATATTTT | CASSLGGDLTGNTIYF
. | TRBJ1-3 | . | TRBV9 | TGTGCCAGCAGCCCTAACGGGAGATACCCTGGAAACACCATATATTTT | CASSPNGRYPGNTIYF
. | TRBJ1-1 | few | TRBV30 | TGTGCCTGGAGTGGGAACTCGTTAGCTTTGGGCACTGAAGCTTTCTTT | CAWSGNSLALGTEAFF
TRBD2 | TRBJ2-1 | . | TRBV5-1 | TGCGCCAGCAAGCGGTCGGGAGGTCAAAATGAGCAGTTCTTC | CASKRSGGQNEQFF
. | TRBJ2-5 | . | TRBV7-9 | TGTGCCAGCAGCTTAGGGCAGGCGCAAGAGACCCAGTACTTC | CASSLGQAQETQYF
. | TRBJ2-4 | once | TRBV2 | TGTGCCAGCACCAGGGTGGACCAAAACATTCAGTACTTC | CASTRVDQNIQYF
. | TRBJ2-2 | . | TRBV30 | TGTGCCTGGAGTGTACTACAATACACCGGGGAGCTGTTTTTT | CAWSVLQYTGELFF
. | TRBJ2-2 | . | TRBV2 | TGTGCCAGCAGAAAGAGCCGGGCCGGGGAGCTGTTTTTT | CASRKSRAGELFF
. | TRBJ2-3 | . | TRBV4-3 | TGCGCCAGCAGCCCGCGGAATAGTCGTTATGATACGCAGTATTTT | CASSPRNSRYDTQYF
TRBD2 | TRBJ2-7 | . | TRBV4-1 | TGCGCCAGCAGCCCAATCGGGAGGGCCTCTTCGAGCTCCTACGAGCAGTACTTC | CASSPIGRASSSSYEQYF
TRBD2 | TRBJ2-1 | . | TRBV27 | TGTGCCAGCCAAACTAGCGGGAGGGCCTATGAGCAGTTCTTC | CASQTSGRAYEQFF
TRBD2 | TRBJ2-1 | . | TRBV5-4 | TGTGCCAGCAGTCTTAGACTAGCGGGAGGGCTCAATGAGCAGTTCTTC | CASSLRLAGGLNEQFF
. | TRBJ2-2 | . | TRBV2 | TGTGCCAGCAGTGAGGGGCTACCTAACGGGGAGCTGTTTTTT | CASSEGLPNGELFF
TRBD1 | TRBJ1-3 | once | TRBV5-1 | TGCGCCAGCAGCCCCGCGGACAGGAGAAACACCATATATTTT | CASSPADRRNTIYF
. | TRBJ2-1 | . | TRBV29-1 | TGCAGCGCCCCAGTAACACCGGCGGCTGCTGAGCAGTTCTTC | CSAPVTPAAAEQFF
TRBD2 | TRBJ2-7 | . | TRBV7-2 | TGTGCCAGCAGCCCAAAGCGGGAGGGGGCCTACGAGCAGTACTTC | CASSPKREGAYEQYF
. | TRBJ2-3 | . | TRBV5-4 | TGTGCCAGCAGCTTGGGGAGCGGAAGCACAGATACGCAGTATTTT | CASSLGSGSTDTQYF
TRBD2 | TRBJ2-7 | few | TRBV27 | TGTGCCAGCAGAAGGTTGAGCGGGAGGCTCCACGAGCAGTACTTC | CASRRLSGRLHEQYF
. | TRBJ2-3 | . | TRBV11-2 | TGTGCCAGCAGCAAAGTCCGGGGATTAGGATCGGGCCACGTGACGCAGTATTTT | CASSKVRGLGSGHVTQYF
TRBD2 | TRBJ2-5 | . | TRBV5-1 | TGCGCCAGCAGCTGGGGTAGGACTAGCGGGAATCTCGGTATTGTGAGCCAGTACTTC | CASSWGRTSGNLGIVSQYF
. | TRBJ2-1 | once | TRBV7-2 | TGTGCCAGCAGCTTGGCCGGGACAATTTCCTACAATGAGCAGTTCTTC | CASSLAGTISYNEQFF
. | TRBJ2-4 | . | TRBV5-1 | TGCGCCAGCAGCCCTATCGGGCGGGCGGCCAAAAACATTCAGTACTTC | CASSPIGRAAKNIQYF
. | TRBJ1-2 | once | TRBV28 | TGTGCCAGCAGATCCCCCGGGGTGGGATATGGCTACACCTTC | CASRSPGVGYGYTF
TRBD1 | TRBJ2-4 | . | TRBV6-4 | TGTGCCAGCCGGACAGGGGGCGCCGGGGACATTCAGTACTTC | CASRTGGAGDIQYF
TRBD1 | TRBJ1-1 | . | TRBV2 | TGTGCCAGCAGTGAAGCTCTGATACAGGGGGAAGCTTTCTTT | CASSEALIQGEAFF
. | TRBJ2-5 | . | TRBV7-2 | TGTGCCAGCAGCTCCTCCGGGAGAGGAGAGACCCAGTACTTC | CASSSSGRGETQYF
. | TRBJ1-1 | few | TRBV2 | TGTGCCAGCAGTGATATCGTCAACACTGAAGCTTTCTTT | CASSDIVNTEAFF
TRBD2 | TRBJ2-2 | . | TRBV6-4 | TGTGCCAGCAGTGAAACTAGCGGGAACGACACCGGGGAGCTGTTTTTT | CASSETSGNDTGELFF
TRBD1 | TRBJ1-1 | . | TRBV6-4 | TGTGCCAGCAGTGACTCTTTCCAGGGGGGATTCACTGAAGCTTTCTTT | CASSDSFQGGFTEAFF
. | TRBJ2-1 | . | TRBV7-2 | TGTGCCACCGGAGGATCCCCCCCCTACAATGAGCAGTTCTTC | CATGGSPPYNEQFF
. | TRBJ1-5 | . | TRBV18 | TGTGCCAGCTCACCGACACCCCCAGGACAGAGTAATCAGCCCCAGCATTTT | CASSPTPPGQSNQPQHF
TRBD1 | TRBJ2-7 | . | TRBV28 | TGTGCCAGCAGTTTCGGGACAGGGGCCCAAAGGAACGAGCAGTACTTC | CASSFGTGAQRNEQYF
. | TRBJ2-6 | . | TRBV6-5 | TGTGCCAGCAGTTTAAGTCAACTCTCTGGGGCCAACGTCCTGACTTTC | CASSLSQLSGANVLTF
. | TRBJ2-5 | . | TRBV25-1 | TGTGCCAGCAGTGCTCCAGGGCACCAAGAGACCCAGTACTTC | CASSAPGHQETQYF
. | TRBJ2-7 | . | TRBV27 | TGTGCCAGCAGTTTCTTAGGGAGCTTCGACGAGCAGTACTTC | CASSFLGSFDEQYF
. | TRBJ2-3 | . | TRBV28 | TGTGCCAGCAGTTTATATACCCAGGGTGCTAGCACAGATACGCAGTATTTT | CASSLYTQGASTDTQYF
TRBD2 | TRBJ2-5 | . | TRBV2 | TGTGCCAGCAGGACTAGCAACCAAGAGACCCAGTACTTC | CASRTSNQETQYF
TRBD1 | TRBJ1-3 | . | TRBV2 | TGTGCCAGCAGATCAGACAGGGGGGGAAACACCATATATTTT | CASRSDRGGNTIYF
TRBD2 | TRBJ2-1 | . | TRBV11-2 | TGTGCCAGCAGCCCGTTCCTACTAGCGGGGAACTCCTACAATGAGCAGTTCTTC | CASSPFLLAGNSYNEQFF
TRBD1 | TRBJ2-5 | . | TRBV19 | TGTGCCAGTAGTATAGCGATAGGGGGCGGACAAGAGACCCAGTACTTC | CASSIAIGGGQETQYF
. | TRBJ1-1 | . | TRBV4-3 | TGCGCCAGCAGCCAGGGCCCTAGCAGAGAGTATGAAGCTTTCTTT | CASSQGPSREYEAFF
. | TRBJ1-4 | . | TRBV19 | TGTGCCAGTAGTATTTACTCGACACCAACTAATGAAAAACTGTTTTTT | CASSIYSTPTNEKLFF
TRBD2 | TRBJ2-7 | . | TRBV7-2 | TGTGCCAGCAGCTTAGACGGGGGGAATTACGAGCAGTACTTC | CASSLDGGNYEQYF
. | TRBJ2-7 | . | TRBV2 | TGTGCCAGCAGATACCGCGGGCGGTTCGACGAGCAGTACTTC | CASRYRGRFDEQYF
. | TRBJ2-5 | . | TRBV7-7 | TGTGCCAGCAGTCTGCGGGGGCTCCATGAGACCCAGTACTTC | CASSLRGLHETQYF
. | TRBJ1-1 | . | TRBV5-4 | TGTGCCAGCAGCCGAGACAAAATGACGAACACTGAAGCTTTCTTT | CASSRDKMTNTEAFF
. | TRBJ1-5 | once | TRBV28 | TGTGCCAGCAGTTTCCAGGGAGGACAGCCCCAGCATTTT | CASSFQGGQPQHF